These T cell receptor beta chains were read from a single sample in a study of cytomegalovirus exposure and HLA in healthy donors. Here immunoSEQ multiplex PCR was the method, and the copy in TCRdb shows in-frame clones only, minus some. The sample contains about 150,000 clones, around 79% of which appear only once. Source material: PBMCs. The receptors were sampled from a man aged 50 to 60 in good health and CMV-seropositive. Both conserved end residues are part of each CDR3. The D gene is left open where the match is weak. Clone size is given for some rows only: seen once, a few or many times, or a class if the clone is expanded.

TRBD2,TRBV12-5,TRBJ2-7,NA,CASGLASPRSGRYEQYF
TRBD1,TRBV5-4,TRBJ1-1,NA,CASSFAQPGQGSPEAFF
NA,TRBV9,TRBJ2-2,NA,CASSVDGIASNTGELFF
TRBD2,TRBV9,TRBJ2-7,NA,CASSSREGGLAEQYF
NA,TRBV27,TRBJ2-7,few,CASSLAGQGQLYEQYF
NA,TRBV19,TRBJ1-2,few,CASSIWAEKENGYTF
TRBD2,TRBV7-9,TRBJ2-1,NA,CASSLDLAGVEQFF
NA,TRBV5-1,TRBJ1-4,NA,CASSLTVVGEKLFF
TRBD2,TRBV28,TRBJ2-7,once,CASSLWTTPGTSGRGEQYF
TRBD1,TRBV5-1,TRBJ1-1,few,CASSWTGGNEWGTEAFF
NA,TRBV18,TRBJ2-2,NA,CASSPDRLNTGELFF
TRBD2,TRBV28,TRBJ2-7,once,CASISTGLAGVGYEQYF
NA,TRBV29-1,TRBJ1-2,NA,CSVGTGGGTLYGYGYTF
TRBD1,TRBV9,TRBJ1-1,NA,CASSVGTGTDTEAFF
NA,TRBV5-4,TRBJ2-5,NA,CASSHHYQGYQETQYF
NA,TRBV29-1,TRBJ2-7,few,CSVVLAGSGRYEQYF
TRBD1,TRBV28,TRBJ1-4,once,CASSLLEDGQGLFF
NA,TRBV6-5,TRBJ2-7,NA,CASYTTGSEQYF
TRBD1,TRBV5-1,TRBJ1-1,NA,CASSAGTGGTEAFF
NA,TRBV27,TRBJ2-7,NA,CASSFFQGGDEQYF
TRBD2,TRBV4-2,TRBJ2-3,NA,CASSPRMAGGQYF
NA,TRBV18,TRBJ2-3,NA,CASSRASADTQYF
NA,TRBV5-5,TRBJ1-1,NA,CASSPQGEAFF
TRBD1,TRBV18,TRBJ2-5,NA,CASSPGTGTETQYF
NA,TRBV5-1,TRBJ1-5,NA,CASSLTGYSNQPQHF
TRBD1,TRBV27,TRBJ2-2,NA,CASTDRGETGELFF
TRBD1,TRBV6-1,TRBJ1-1,NA,CASSEDRGDTEAFF
TRBD2,TRBV7-9,TRBJ2-1,NA,CASSFGTSGSSYNEQFF
NA,TRBV27,TRBJ2-6,once,CASSRGPTHSGANVLTF
TRBD2,TRBV2,TRBJ2-2,NA,CASSPTSGVNTGELFF
TRBD1,TRBV18,TRBJ2-7,NA,CASSRQGNGYYEQYF
NA,TRBV10-3,TRBJ2-3,NA,CAIRGVGTDTQYF
NA,TRBV29-1,TRBJ2-1,NA,CSAQKYNEQFF
NA,TRBV2,TRBJ2-4,once,CASRLRQSQARLAKNIQYF
NA,TRBV5-1,TRBJ2-5,NA,CASSLDGQETQYF
NA,TRBV6-1,TRBJ2-7,NA,CASRQEGDEQYF
TRBD2,TRBV28,TRBJ2-7,NA,CASSPTQYRLAGGTYEQYF
NA,TRBV19,TRBJ1-1,NA,CASSISLRQPNTEAFF
NA,TRBV30,NA,few,CAWSRNRDEQYF
NA,TRBV29-1,TRBJ1-1,once,CSVETGMNTEAFF
TRBD2,TRBV7-2,TRBJ2-7,NA,CASSSGRGRAYEQYF
NA,TRBV15,TRBJ2-5,NA,CATSICETQYF
TRBD1,TRBV6-5,TRBJ2-5,few,CASSPDRGQKTQYF
TRBD2,TRBV5-4,TRBJ2-3,NA,CASSAGLAGASDTQYF
NA,TRBV28,TRBJ1-5,NA,CASRALGVSPQHF
TRBD1,TRBV7-9,TRBJ1-1,NA,CASSADRDEAFF
TRBD2,TRBV5-1,TRBJ2-5,once,CASSQGLAGIETQYF
TRBD1,TRBV6-5,TRBJ2-7,once,CASTPGTGYEQYF
NA,TRBV7-7,TRBJ2-3,NA,CASSQGWTDTQYF
TRBD2,TRBV6-4,TRBJ2-1,NA,CASSPGLAGSYNEQFF
TRBD1,TRBV19,TRBJ2-5,NA,CASSTTGTGGRETQYF
TRBD2,TRBV27,TRBJ2-3,NA,CASRPTSGRADTQYF
TRBD2,TRBV6-1,TRBJ2-3,NA,CASRAGGPDTQYF
TRBD1,TRBV18,TRBJ1-1,NA,CASSPGQGGGAFF